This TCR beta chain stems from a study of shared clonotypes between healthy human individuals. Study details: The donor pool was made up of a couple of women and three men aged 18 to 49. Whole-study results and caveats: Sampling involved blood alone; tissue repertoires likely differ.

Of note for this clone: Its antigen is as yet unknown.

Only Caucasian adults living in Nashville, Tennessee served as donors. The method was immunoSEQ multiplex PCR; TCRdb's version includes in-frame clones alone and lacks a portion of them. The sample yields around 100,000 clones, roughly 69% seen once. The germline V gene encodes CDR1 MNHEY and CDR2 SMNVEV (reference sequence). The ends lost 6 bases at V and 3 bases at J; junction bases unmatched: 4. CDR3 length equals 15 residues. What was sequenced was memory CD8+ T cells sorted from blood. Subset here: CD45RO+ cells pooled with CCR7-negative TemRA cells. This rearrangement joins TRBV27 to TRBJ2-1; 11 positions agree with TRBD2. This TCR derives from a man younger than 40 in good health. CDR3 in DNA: TGTGCCAGCAGGCAGACTAGCGGGGACTACAATGAGCAGTTCTTC. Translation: CASRQTSGDYNEQFF.